One sample yielded the 25 T cell receptor beta chains listed below, sequenced in a study of OX40 agonist ivuxolimab in advanced cancers. Produced via immunoSEQ multiplex PCR; TCRdb's table is partial and in-frame only. The repertoire holds fewer than 85,000 clones, with about 80% as singletons. This material consisted of CD4+ or CD8+ T cells sorted from blood, taken in a trial of the OX40 agonist ivuxolimab. The receptors were gathered from an adult with an advanced solid tumor such as melanoma, head and neck, liver or kidney cancer.

V usage is TRBV7-2 and J usage is TRBJ2-5; TRBD1 agrees at 10 bases. CDR1 and CDR2 from the germline V gene are SGHTA and FQGNSA. The CDR3 length is 16 residues. The V gene end was trimmed by 3 bases and the J gene end by 5 bases; junction bases not matched to a gene: 9. CDR3 in DNA: TGTGCCAGCAGCTTTGGGGGGGGACAGGGGCCCGAGACCCAGTACTTC. It is translated as CASSFGGGQGPETQYF.

In this sample, this clone turned up a few times. The chain combines TRBV2 with TRBJ1-6, with TRBD1 identical over 8 bases. V shed 4 bases, J shed 7 bases, and the junction held 6 bases outside the gene matches. CDR1 and CDR2 from the germline V gene are SNHLY and FYNNEI. This CDR3 is built from 15 residues. The CDR3 nucleotides are TGTGCCAGCAGTGCCCCGACAGGGGACAATTCACCCCTCCACTTT. Encoded protein: CASSAPTGDNSPLHF.

The rearrangement joins TRBV11-2 to TRBJ2-1, with D possibly TRBD2 on 6 matching bases. The CDR3 totals 14 residues. V gave up 5 bases and J gave up 4 bases, with 12 bases separating them. The germline V gene encodes CDR1 SGHAT and CDR2 FQNNGV. The CDR3 region has the DNA TGTGCCAGCAGCCCGCTCCGGGGGTACAATGAGCAGTTCTTC. It translates to CASSPLRGYNEQFF.

This chain links TRBV5-1 with TRBJ2-5; the match to TRBD1 covers 9 bases. The CDR3 has 15 residues. The junction had 8 bases not matched to a gene; V was cut back by 3 bases and J by 5 bases. Germline values: CDR1 SGHRS, CDR2 YFSETQ. CDR3 amino acids: CASSSTGGLRETQYF. In DNA form, the CDR3 reads TGCGCCAGCAGCTCGACAGGGGGTCTCAGGGAGACCCAGTACTTC.

The V call is TRBV25-1, the J call TRBJ2-1; D uncertain. The CDR3 extends over 12 amino acids. The V and J ends lost 3 bases and 9 bases respectively, with 9 bases between them. Germline lookup yields CDR1 MGHDK and CDR2 SYGVNS. The CDR3 DNA follows: TGTGCCAGCAGTGATAGTCGACCTGAGCAGTTCTTC. Translation gives CASSDSRPEQFF. Full variable domain (remainder filled in from reference TRBV25-1 and TRBJ2-1): EADIYQTPRYLVIGTGKKITLECSQTMGHDKMYWYQQDPGMELHLIHYSYGVNSTEKGDLSSESTVSRIRTEHFPLTLESARPSHTSQYLCASSDSRPEQFFGPGTRLTVL.

The rearrangement joins TRBV18 to TRBJ1-5; no firm D call. In germline, CDR1 is KGHSH, CDR2 LQKENI. V shed 3 bases and J shed 0 bases, with 27 bases lying between them. This CDR3 spans 21 amino acids. The CDR3 protein is CASSPTQASFIGRNSNQPQHF. The CDR3 coding sequence is TGTGCCAGCTCACCGACCCAGGCCTCTTTTATCGGGAGGAATAGCAATCAGCCCCAGCATTTT.

The chain joins TRBV18 to TRBJ2-6; D gene uncertain. The V end was cut by 3 bases, the J end by 1 base, with 7 bases between. This CDR3 has 15 residues. CDR1 is KGHSH, CDR2 LQKENI, per germline. The CDR3: CASSPGISGANVLTF. The CDR3 DNA is TGTGCCAGCTCACCGGGAATTTCTGGGGCCAACGTCCTGACTTTC.

V and J are TRBV5-1 and TRBJ1-2; TRBD1 matches at 8 bases. This CDR3 has 13 residues. J gave up 8 bases and V 5 bases, and 8 bases lay outside the gene matches. The germline V gene has CDR1 SGHRS and CDR2 YFSETQ. As DNA, the CDR3 is TGCGCCAGCAGTAACGACAGGGGAGGCGGCTACACCTTC. Translating gives CASSNDRGGGYTF.

V gene TRBV5-1 combines with J gene TRBJ2-4; D is undetermined. V gave up 4 bases and J gave up 0 bases, with 20 bases separating them. Germline loops: CDR1 SGHRS, CDR2 YFSETQ. This CDR3 contains 18 residues. CDR3 nucleotide sequence: TGCGCCAGCAGCCCCCCTCTGGGTCAGCTACTAGCCAAAAACATTCAGTACTTC. It specifies CASSPPLGQLLAKNIQYF.

The J gene is TRBJ2-5, the V gene TRBV5-1; 12 bases agree with TRBD2. Looked up from germline, CDR1 is SGHRS and CDR2 is YFSETQ. After removal of 5 bases from V and 4 bases from J, the junction contained 6 bases not matched to a gene. The CDR3 length is 15 residues. CDR3 sequence: CASSLLAGGPETQYF. The CDR3 DNA follows: TGCGCCAGCAGTCTTCTAGCGGGGGGGCCAGAGACCCAGTACTTC.

The chain employs TRBV6-5 and TRBJ2-2; perhaps TRBD1 as D (6 bases). This CDR3 contains 15 residues. Germline CDR1 and CDR2: MNHEY and SVGAGI. Trimming shortened V by 4 bases and J by 3 bases, and 12 bases separated the two germline ends. The DNA for the CDR3 is TGTGCCAGCAGTTTGTCGACAGGATACACCGGGGAGCTGTTTTTT. This codes for CASSLSTGYTGELFF.

This clone has only a few counts. The chain joins TRBV14 to TRBJ2-3, with D possibly being TRBD2 (6 bases). This CDR3 region has 16 residues. Trimming pared 1 base from V and 0 bases from J, leaving 11 bases between. CDR1 is SGHDN and CDR2 is FVKESK in the germline V gene. CDR3 region: CASSQVLRESTDTQYF. The CDR3 region has the DNA TGTGCCAGCAGCCAAGTTCTCCGGGAGAGCACAGATACGCAGTATTTT.

DNA of the CDR3: TGTGCCAGCAGCCGTAATAGCGGGGCCAGGGATCACAATGAGCAGTTCTTC. Translating it yields CASSRNSGARDHNEQFF. The chain couples TRBV4-2 to TRBJ2-1; TRBD2 aligns across 8 bases. The ends lost 4 bases at V and 5 bases at J; junction bases unmatched: 13. CDR3 length: 17 amino acids. Germline loops: CDR1 LGHNA, CDR2 YNFKEQ.

The chain is built from TRBV27 and TRBJ2-3; weak D call: TRBD2 (5 bases). Trimming pared 2 bases from V and 0 bases from J, leaving 9 bases between. There are 15 residues in the CDR3. The germline V gene encodes CDR1 MNHEY and CDR2 SMNVEV (reference sequence). CDR3: CASSLGRSSTDTQYF. CDR3 nucleotide sequence: TGTGCCAGCAGTTTAGGGAGATCTAGCACAGATACGCAGTATTTT.

The CDR3 DNA is TGTGCCAGCAGCTTAAATATTCCCGGGACAGCGTACACCGGGGAGCTGTTTTTT. This sequence encodes CASSLNIPGTAYTGELFF. The chain employs TRBV7-2 and TRBJ2-2, with 7 bases lining up with TRBD1. The CDR3 extends over 18 amino acids. J gave up 3 bases and V 2 bases, and 12 bases lay outside the gene matches. Germline CDR1 reads SGHTA; CDR2 reads FQGNSA.

This sequence joins TRBV7-3 and TRBJ1-5, with 7 bases that match TRBD1. The V gene's germline CDR1 is SGHTA and CDR2 FQGTGA. Germline trimming cut 6 bases from V and 6 bases from J; bases unmatched to any gene: 5. This CDR3 is built from 13 residues. CDR3 bases: TGTGCCAGCAGTCCCCAGGGGGGTCAGCCCCAGCATTTT. Translation gives CASSPQGGQPQHF.

The V gene is TRBV6-6, the J gene TRBJ2-7; no definite D call. V dropped 7 bases and J dropped 4 bases, with 14 bases sitting between them. This CDR3 contains 13 residues. Germline V gene lookup returns CDR1 MNHNY and CDR2 SVGAGI (reference sequence). This CDR3 reads CASTPYGQYEQYF. The CDR3 nucleotides read TGTGCCAGCACCCCCTATGGGCAGTACGAGCAGTACTTC.

The DNA of the CDR3 is TGTGCCAGCAGCTTAGTCCTGGGACAGATCACAGATACGCAGTATTTT. This codes for CASSLVLGQITDTQYF. The chain carries TRBV11-2 and TRBJ2-3; 7 bases agree with TRBD1. The germline gives CDR1 SGHAT, CDR2 FQNNGV. Trimming took 1 base from V and 2 from J; bases not matched to a gene: 6. This CDR3 is built from 16 residues.

CDR3 loop: CASSLKTGDNSPLHF. CDR3 coding DNA: TGCGCCAGCAGCTTAAAAACAGGGGATAATTCACCCCTCCACTTT. The rearrangement links TRBV5-1 to TRBJ1-6; 7 bases are a match to TRBD1. Trimming removed 2 bases from V and 5 bases from J; junction bases left unmatched: 4. Per germline, CDR1 SGHRS and CDR2 YFSETQ. The CDR3 runs 15 residues.

The chain carries TRBV9 and TRBJ2-3, with D unclear. The CDR3 contains 12 residues. CDR1 and CDR2 (germline): SGDLS, YYNGEE. The V gene lost 0 bases and the J gene lost 5 bases, with 4 bases spanning the gap. The DNA for the CDR3 is TGTGCCAGCAGCGTAGATAAAGATACGCAGTATTTT. Its protein is CASSVDKDTQYF.

This clone has a handful of counts. This chain connects TRBV7-6 to TRBJ1-1, with a weak D call TRBD1 (5 bases). With 1 base removed from V and 7 bases from J, the gap between germline ends came to 16 bases. CDR1 and CDR2 (germline): SGHVS, FNYEAQ. CDR3 size: 15 residues. CDR3 sequence: CASSLGSAGQGEAFF. The CDR3 region has the DNA TGTGCCAGCAGCTTAGGTTCGGCAGGGCAAGGTGAAGCTTTCTTT. Complete variable domain (other parts from reference TRBV7-6 and TRBJ1-1): GAGVSQSPRYKVTKRGQDVALRCDPISGHVSLYWYRQALGQGPEFLTYFNYEAQQDKSGLPNDRFSAERPEGSISTLTIQRTEQRDSAMYRCASSLGSAGQGEAFFGQGTRLTVV.

This clone was picked up a small number of times. The chain joins TRBV18 to TRBJ1-4; the D is unclear. The CDR3 is 15 amino acids. Trimming took off 4 bases at V and 3 bases at J, with 12 bases between the two ends. In germline, CDR1 is KGHSH, CDR2 LQKENI. The DNA for the CDR3 is TGTGCCAGCTCACGAGTATATGGGGCTAATGAAAAACTGTTTTTT. Its protein product is CASSRVYGANEKLFF.

The chain joins TRBV6-1 to TRBJ2-7; D unresolved. CDR1 is MNHNS, CDR2 SASEGT, per germline. V was clipped by 1 base and J by 3 bases, with 13 bases between them. The CDR3 loop spans 15 amino acids. The DNA of the CDR3 is TGTGCCAGCAGTGAAGAATGGCATTTAAACTACGAGCAGTACTTC. Its translation is CASSEEWHLNYEQYF.

This chain uses TRBV11-3 with TRBJ2-7; weak D call: TRBD1 (6 bases). Per germline, CDR1 SGHNT and CDR2 YENEEA. The CDR3 has 12 amino acids. Trimming shortened V by 3 bases and J by 6 bases, and 9 bases separated the two germline ends. CDR3 region: CASSFTGSEQYF. CDR3 DNA sequence: TGTGCCAGCAGCTTCACAGGGTCCGAGCAGTACTTC.

This chain connects TRBV5-6 to TRBJ2-7, with 10 bases that match TRBD2. This CDR3 is 16 amino acids long. Germline lookup yields CDR1 SGHDT and CDR2 YYEEEE. With V trimmed by 4 bases and J by 1 base, 8 bases remained unmatched. CDR3 in DNA: TGTGCCAGCAGCCTTCGGGCTAGCGGGGGTTCCTACGAGCAGTACTTC. Protein sequence: CASSLRASGGSYEQYF.